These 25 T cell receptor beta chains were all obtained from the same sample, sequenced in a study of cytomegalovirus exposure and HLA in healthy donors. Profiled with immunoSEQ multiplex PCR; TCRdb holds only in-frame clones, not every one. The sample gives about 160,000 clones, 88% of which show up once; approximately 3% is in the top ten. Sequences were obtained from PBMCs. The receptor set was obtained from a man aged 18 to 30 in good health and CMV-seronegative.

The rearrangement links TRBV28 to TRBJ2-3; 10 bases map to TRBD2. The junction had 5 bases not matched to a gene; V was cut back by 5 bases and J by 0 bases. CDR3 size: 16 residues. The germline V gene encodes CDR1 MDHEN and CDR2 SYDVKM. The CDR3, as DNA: TGTGCCAGCAGTACCGAGCGGGGGGGAAGCACAGATACGCAGTATTTT. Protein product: CASSTERGGSTDTQYF.

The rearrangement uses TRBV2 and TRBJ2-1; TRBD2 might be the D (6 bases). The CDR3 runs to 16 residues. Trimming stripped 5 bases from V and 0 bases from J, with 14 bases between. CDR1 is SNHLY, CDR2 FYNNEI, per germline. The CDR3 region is CASSFQAGLSYNEQFF. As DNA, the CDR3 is TGTGCCAGCAGTTTTCAAGCGGGCCTCTCCTACAATGAGCAGTTCTTC.

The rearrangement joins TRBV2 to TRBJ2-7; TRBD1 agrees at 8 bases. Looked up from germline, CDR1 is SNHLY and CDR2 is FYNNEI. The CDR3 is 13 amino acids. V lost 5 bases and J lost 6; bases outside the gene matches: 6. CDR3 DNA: TGTGCCAGCAGTCTCGGACAGGGAGCCGAGCAGTACTTC. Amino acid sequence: CASSLGQGAEQYF.

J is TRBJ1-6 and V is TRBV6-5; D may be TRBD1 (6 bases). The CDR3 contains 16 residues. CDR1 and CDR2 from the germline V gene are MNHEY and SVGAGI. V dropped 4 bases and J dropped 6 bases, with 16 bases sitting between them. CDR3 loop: CASSSGQTLVNSPLHF. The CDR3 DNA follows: TGTGCCAGCAGTTCCGGACAGACACTAGTTAATTCACCCCTCCACTTT.

The CDR3 loop is CASSRRAETQYF. The CDR3 coding sequence is TGTGCCAGCAGCCGCCGCGCAGAGACCCAGTACTTC. The V gene is TRBV14, the J gene TRBJ2-5; D gene unclear. The germline CDR1 and CDR2 sequences are SGHDN and FVKESK. Trimming took off 4 bases at V and 4 bases at J, with 7 bases between the two ends. The CDR3 extends over 12 amino acids.

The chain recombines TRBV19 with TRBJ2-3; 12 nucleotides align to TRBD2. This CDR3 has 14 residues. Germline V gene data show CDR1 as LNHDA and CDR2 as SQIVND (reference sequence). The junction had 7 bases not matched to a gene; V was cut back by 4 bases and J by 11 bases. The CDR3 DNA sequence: TGTGCCAGTAGTAAGACTAGCGGGAGTGAAATGCAGTATTTT. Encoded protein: CASSKTSGSEMQYF.

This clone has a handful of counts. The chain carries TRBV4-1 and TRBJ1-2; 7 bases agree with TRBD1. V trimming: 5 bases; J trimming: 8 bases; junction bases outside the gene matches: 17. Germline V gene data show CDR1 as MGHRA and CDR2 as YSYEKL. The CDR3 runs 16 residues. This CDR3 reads CASSLRSRNRGEGYTF. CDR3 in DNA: TGCGCCAGCAGCTTAAGGAGTCGGAACAGGGGAGAAGGCTACACCTTC.

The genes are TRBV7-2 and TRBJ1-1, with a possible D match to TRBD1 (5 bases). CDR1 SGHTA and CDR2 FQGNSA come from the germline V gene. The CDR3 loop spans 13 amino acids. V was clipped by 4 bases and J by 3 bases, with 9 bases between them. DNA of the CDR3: TGTGCCAGCAGCTACGACAGCGACACTGAAGCTTTCTTT. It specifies CASSYDSDTEAFF.

The CDR3 DNA is TGTGCCAGCAGCTTTCCTGTCCTAGCGGGAGCAGGGTACGAGCAGTACTTC. Translating it yields CASSFPVLAGAGYEQYF. J is TRBJ2-7 and V is TRBV7-9, with 10 bases aligning to TRBD2. The CDR3 runs 17 residues. Germline-derived CDR1 and CDR2 are SEHNR and FQNEAQ (reference sequence). With 3 bases clipped from V and 4 bases from J, the junction kept 12 bases outside the gene matches.

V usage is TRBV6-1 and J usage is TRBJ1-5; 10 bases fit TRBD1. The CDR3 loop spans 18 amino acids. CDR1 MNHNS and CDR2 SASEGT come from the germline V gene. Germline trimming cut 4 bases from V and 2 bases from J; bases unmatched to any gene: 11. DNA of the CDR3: TGTGCCAGCAGTGGAATTCCCTGGGGGACAGGGGGCAATCAGCCCCAGCATTTT. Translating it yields CASSGIPWGTGGNQPQHF.

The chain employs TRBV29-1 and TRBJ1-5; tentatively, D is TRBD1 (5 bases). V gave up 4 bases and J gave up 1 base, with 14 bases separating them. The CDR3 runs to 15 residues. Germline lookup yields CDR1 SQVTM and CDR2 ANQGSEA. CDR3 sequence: CSVGVGGRSNQPQHF. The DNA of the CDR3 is TGCAGCGTTGGGGTCGGGGGACGGAGCAATCAGCCCCAGCATTTT.

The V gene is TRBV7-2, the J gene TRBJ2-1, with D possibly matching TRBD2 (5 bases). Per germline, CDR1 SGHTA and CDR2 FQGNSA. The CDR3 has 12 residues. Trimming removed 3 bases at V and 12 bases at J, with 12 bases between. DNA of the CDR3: TGTGCCAGCAGCTTCCCACTAGGGCGGCAGTTCTTC. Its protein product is CASSFPLGRQFF.

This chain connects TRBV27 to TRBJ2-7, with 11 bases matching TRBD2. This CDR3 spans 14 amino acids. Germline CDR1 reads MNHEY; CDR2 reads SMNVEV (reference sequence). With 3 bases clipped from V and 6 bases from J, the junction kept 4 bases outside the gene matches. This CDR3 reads CASSLLLAGVEQYF. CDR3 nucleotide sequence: TGTGCCAGCAGTTTGTTACTAGCGGGAGTCGAGCAGTACTTC.

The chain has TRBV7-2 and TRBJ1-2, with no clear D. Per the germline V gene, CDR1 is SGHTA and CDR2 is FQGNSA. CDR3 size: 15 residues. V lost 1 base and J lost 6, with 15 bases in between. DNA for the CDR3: TGTGCCAGCAGCTTAGGGGGAGTGAGGTACAATGGCTACACCTTC. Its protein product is CASSLGGVRYNGYTF.

The CDR3 sequence is CASSDGTGLGNEKLFF. The CDR3 DNA sequence: TGTGCCAGCAGCGACGGGACAGGGTTAGGTAATGAAAAACTGTTTTTT. The chain has TRBV5-6 and TRBJ1-4; 9 nucleotides align to TRBD1. The germline V gene has CDR1 SGHDT and CDR2 YYEEEE. J was trimmed by 4 bases and V by 4 bases; bases with no gene match: 8. The CDR3 length is 16 residues. Full variable domain (rest looked up from reference TRBV5-6 and TRBJ1-4): DAGVTQSPTHLIKTRGQQVTLRCSPKSGHDTVSWYQQALGQGPQFIFQYYEEEERQRGNFPDRFSGHQFPNYSSELNVNALLLGDSALYLCASSDGTGLGNEKLFFGSGTQLSVL.

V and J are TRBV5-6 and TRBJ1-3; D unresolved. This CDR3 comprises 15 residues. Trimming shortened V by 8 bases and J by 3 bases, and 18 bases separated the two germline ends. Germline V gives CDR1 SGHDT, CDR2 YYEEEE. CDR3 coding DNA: TGTGCCAGTTTTTTGTGGTACGAGAATGGAAACACCATATATTTT. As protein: CASFLWYENGNTIYF.

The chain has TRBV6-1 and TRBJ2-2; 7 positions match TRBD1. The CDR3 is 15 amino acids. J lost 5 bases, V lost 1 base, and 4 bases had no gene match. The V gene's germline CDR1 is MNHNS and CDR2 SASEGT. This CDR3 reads CASSEVPGQTGELFF. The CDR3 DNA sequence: TGTGCCAGCAGTGAAGTCCCGGGACAGACCGGGGAGCTGTTTTTT.

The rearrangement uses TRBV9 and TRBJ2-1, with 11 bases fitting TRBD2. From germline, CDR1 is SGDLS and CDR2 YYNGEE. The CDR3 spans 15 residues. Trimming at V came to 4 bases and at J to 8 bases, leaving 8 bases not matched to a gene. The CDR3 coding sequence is TGTGCCAGCAGCAAAAAACTAGCGGGAGTCTATGAGCAGTTCTTC. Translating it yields CASSKKLAGVYEQFF.

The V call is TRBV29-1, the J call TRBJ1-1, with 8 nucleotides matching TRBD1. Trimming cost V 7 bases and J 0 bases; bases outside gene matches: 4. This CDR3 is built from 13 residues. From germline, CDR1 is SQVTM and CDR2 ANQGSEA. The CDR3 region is CSAMGQVNTEAFF. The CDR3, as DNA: TGCAGCGCTATGGGACAGGTGAACACTGAAGCTTTCTTT.

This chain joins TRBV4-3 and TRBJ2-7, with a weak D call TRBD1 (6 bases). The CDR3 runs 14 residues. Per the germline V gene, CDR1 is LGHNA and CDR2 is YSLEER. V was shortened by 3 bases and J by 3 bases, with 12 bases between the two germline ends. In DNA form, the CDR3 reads TGCGCCAGCAGCCAGGACACAGGGAACTACGAGCAGTACTTC. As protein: CASSQDTGNYEQYF.

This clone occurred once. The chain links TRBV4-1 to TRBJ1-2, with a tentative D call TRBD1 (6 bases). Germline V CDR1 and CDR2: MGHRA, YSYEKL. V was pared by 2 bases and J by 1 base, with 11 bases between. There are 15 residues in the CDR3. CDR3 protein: CASSQPSRGNYGYTF. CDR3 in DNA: TGCGCCAGCAGCCAACCCAGCAGGGGTAACTATGGCTACACCTTC.

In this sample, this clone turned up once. As DNA, the CDR3 is TGTGCCAGCAGTTTATGGACTAGCGGGAACACCGGGGAGCTGTTTTTT. It encodes CASSLWTSGNTGELFF. This chain joins TRBV27 and TRBJ2-2; 10 bases align to TRBD2. CDR3 length: 16 amino acids. Per germline, CDR1 MNHEY and CDR2 SMNVEV (reference sequence). J lost 1 base, V lost 1 base, and 0 bases had no gene match.

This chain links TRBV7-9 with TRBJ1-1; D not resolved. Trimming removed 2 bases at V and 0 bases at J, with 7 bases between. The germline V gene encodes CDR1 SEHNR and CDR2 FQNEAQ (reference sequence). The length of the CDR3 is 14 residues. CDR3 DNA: TGTGCCAGCAGCTTATCGGGTATGAACACTGAAGCTTTCTTT. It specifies CASSLSGMNTEAFF.

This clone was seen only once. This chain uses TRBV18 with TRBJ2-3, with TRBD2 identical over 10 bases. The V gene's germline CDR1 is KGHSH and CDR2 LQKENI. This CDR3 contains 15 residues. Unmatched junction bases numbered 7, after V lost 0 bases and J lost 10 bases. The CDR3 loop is CASSPPGLAVQAQYF. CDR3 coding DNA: TGTGCCAGCTCACCACCAGGACTAGCGGTTCAAGCGCAGTATTTT.

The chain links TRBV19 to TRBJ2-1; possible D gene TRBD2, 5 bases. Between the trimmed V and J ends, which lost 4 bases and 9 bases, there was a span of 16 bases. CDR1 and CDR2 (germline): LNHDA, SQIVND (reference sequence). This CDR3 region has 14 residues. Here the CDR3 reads CASSRAEVASEQFF. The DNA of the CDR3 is TGTGCCAGTAGTAGGGCGGAGGTAGCTAGTGAGCAGTTCTTC.